The count of the clone carrying this T cell receptor beta chain is one. This entry belongs to a study of blood T cell repertoires in COVID-19. As for the study in general: The analysed material was cDNA or gDNA that came from T cells, B-cell-depleted T cells, or PBMCs.

V shed 4 bases and J 1 base; nucleotides not matched to a gene: 12. Germline CDR1 SGDLS, CDR2 YYNGEE. The CDR3 runs 20 residues. The method was immunoSEQ multiplex PCR; TCRdb's version includes in-frame clones alone and lacks a portion of them. The sample includes tens of thousands of clones, 89% of them seen just once. One Seattle source followed patients from active infection through their disease course. The chain recombines TRBV9 with TRBJ2-2, with 14 positions matching TRBD2. The TCR was taken from a woman aged 60-75 years with COVID-19, enrolled during active disease. The sample was peripheral blood. The CDR3 loop is CASSPTAPGTSGRNTGELFF. In nucleotides, the CDR3 is TGTGCCAGCAGCCCAACTGCCCCCGGGACTAGCGGGAGGAACACCGGGGAGCTGTTTTTT.